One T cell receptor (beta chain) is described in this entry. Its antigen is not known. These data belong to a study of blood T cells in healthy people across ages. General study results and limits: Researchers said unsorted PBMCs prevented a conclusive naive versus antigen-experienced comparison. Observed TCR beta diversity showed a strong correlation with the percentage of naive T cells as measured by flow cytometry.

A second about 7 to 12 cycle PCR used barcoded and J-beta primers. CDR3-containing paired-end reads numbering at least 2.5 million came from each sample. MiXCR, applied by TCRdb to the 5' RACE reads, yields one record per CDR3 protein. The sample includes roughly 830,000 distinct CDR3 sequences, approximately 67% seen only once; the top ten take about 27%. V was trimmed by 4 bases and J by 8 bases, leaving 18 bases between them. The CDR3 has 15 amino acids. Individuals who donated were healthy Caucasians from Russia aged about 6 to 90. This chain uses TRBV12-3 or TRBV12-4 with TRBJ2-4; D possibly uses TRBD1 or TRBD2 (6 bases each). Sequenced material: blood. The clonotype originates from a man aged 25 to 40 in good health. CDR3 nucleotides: TGTGCCAGCAGTTCCCAACAGGGATGGGGGGACATTCAGTACTTC. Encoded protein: CASSSQQGWGDIQYF.